Listed below are T cell receptor beta chains from one sample, sequenced in a study of early T cells in non-severe SARS-CoV-2 infection. TCRdb fed the 5' RACE reads into MiXCR, producing one record per CDR3 protein. Seen here are around 34,000 distinct CDR3 sequences, over 3.5% observed once, and the top ten hold about a sixth. Sequences were obtained from whole blood. The receptors derive from an adult who was a healthcare worker with PCR-confirmed SARS-CoV-2 infection or an uninfected control (not recorded which). Each CDR3 is given with its conserved first and last residue. The D gene is left open where the match is weak. The listing skips clone size in some rows; elsewhere it reads once, few, many or a size class.

TRBJ2-1,many,-,TRBV30,CAWSNGVNEQFF,TGTGCCTGGAGTAACGGGGTGAATGAGCAGTTCTTC
TRBJ2-1,many,-,TRBV2,CASKSPPSYNEQFF,TGTGCCAGCAAAAGCCCTCCTAGTTACAATGAGCAGTTCTTC
TRBJ2-3,many,TRBD1,TRBV15,CATSREKGGLGLSDTQYF,TGTGCCACCAGCAGAGAAAAAGGGGGCCTAGGACTCTCAGATACGCAGTATTTT
TRBJ1-1,many,-,TRBV29-1,CSAYRTQNTEAFF,TGCAGCGCATACCGGACACAGAACACTGAAGCTTTCTTT
TRBJ2-3,once,-,TRBV3-1,CASSQAGFTDTQYF,TGTGCCAGCAGCCAAGCGGGGTTCACAGATACGCAGTATTTT
TRBJ2-1,many,TRBD1,TRBV5-1,CASSLGYRGYNEQFF,TGCGCCAGCAGCCTGGGGTACAGGGGGTACAATGAGCAGTTCTTC
TRBJ2-3,many,-,TRBV7-2,CASRRWGTDTQYF,TGTGCCAGCAGGCGATGGGGCACAGATACGCAGTATTTT
TRBJ2-3,many,TRBD2,TRBV3-1,CASSTRWTSARDTQYF,TGTGCCAGCAGCACCCGATGGACTAGCGCGCGAGATACGCAGTATTTT
TRBJ2-7,few,TRBD1,TRBV4-1,CASSQGRTGEYSYEQYF,TGCGCCAGCAGCCAAGGGCGGACAGGGGAATACTCCTACGAGCAGTACTTC
TRBJ1-2,many,-,TRBV5-1,CASSLVGDGYTF,TGCGCCAGCAGCTTGGTGGGGGATGGCTACACCTTC
TRBJ2-5,many,-,TRBV9,CASSPNQGETQYF,TGTGCCAGCAGTCCAAACCAGGGAGAGACCCAGTACTTC
TRBJ2-2,many,-,TRBV29-1,CSAGPGANTGELFF,TGCAGCGCCGGCCCAGGAGCGAACACCGGGGAGCTGTTTTTT
TRBJ1-6,-,TRBD1,TRBV19,CASRQTGGAFDSPLHF,TGTGCCAGTAGGCAAACAGGGGGCGCATTTGATTCACCCCTCCACTTT
TRBJ1-2,many,-,TRBV12-3/TRBV12-4,CASSPGTTFYGYTF,TGTGCCAGCAGTCCAGGGACTACTTTCTATGGCTACACCTTC
TRBJ2-2,few,TRBD1,TRBV7-2,CASSSFEGATGELFF,TGTGCCAGCAGCTCATTTGAGGGGGCCACCGGGGAGCTGTTTTTT